This entry lists 5 T cell receptor beta chains sequenced from one sample in a study of shared T cell receptors in the human thymus. Profiling relied on immunoSEQ multiplex PCR, and the TCRdb table lists in-frame clones only, not all of them. The repertoire consists of approximately 400,000 clones, with approximately 95% occurring once and the leading ten covering 0.015% to 0.02%. Sequenced input: thymocytes. Receptor source: a human donor.

CDR3 nucleotide sequence: TGTGCCAGCAGTGACTCCCACGACACCGGGGAGCTGTTTTTT. Amino acid sequence: CASSDSHDTGELFF. The chain employs TRBV6-4 and TRBJ2-2; the D is unclear. Germline CDR1 reads MRHNA; CDR2 reads SNTAGT. V was trimmed by 0 bases and J by 3 bases, leaving 5 bases between them. The CDR3 is 14 amino acids.

This chain connects TRBV28 to TRBJ1-5; the match to TRBD1 covers 7 bases. V was pared by 6 bases and J by 5 bases, with 10 bases of the junction left unmatched. Germline CDR1 MDHEN, CDR2 SYDVKM. CDR3 length: 15 residues. CDR3 in amino acids: CASRFGRQGYQPQHF. The DNA for the CDR3 is TGTGCCAGCAGATTTGGTAGACAGGGATATCAGCCCCAGCATTTT. The full variable domain, with the rest looked up from reference TRBV28 and TRBJ1-5, is DVKVTQSSRYLVKRTGEKVFLECVQDMDHENMFWYRQDPGLGLRLIYFSYDVKMKEKGDIPEGYSVSREKKERFSLILESASTNQTSMYLCASRFGRQGYQPQHFGDGTRLSIL.

This clone has only one observation. The CDR3 bases are TGTGCCAGCAGTCTGAGTGGATCACCCCTCCAAACCCTCCACTTT. It translates to CASSLSGSPLQTLHF. The chain has TRBV27 and TRBJ1-6; unclear D gene. This CDR3 spans 15 amino acids. The germline V and J ends were trimmed by 5 bases and 14 bases, with 22 bases remaining between them. Germline loops: CDR1 MNHEY, CDR2 SMNVEV (reference sequence).

V is TRBV4-2 and J is TRBJ2-1, with 7 bases matching TRBD2. Germline V gives CDR1 LGHNA, CDR2 YNFKEQ. Trimming removed 0 bases from V and 7 bases from J; junction bases left unmatched: 9. The CDR3 runs to 16 residues. The CDR3 sequence: CASSQDRRSSGNEQFF. The CDR3 bases are TGTGCCAGCAGCCAAGATCGACGGTCTAGCGGAAATGAGCAGTTCTTC.

This chain uses TRBV30 with TRBJ1-3, with 12 bases lining up with TRBD1. Per germline, CDR1 GTSNPN and CDR2 SVGIG (reference sequence). With V trimmed by 3 bases and J by 3 bases, 18 bases remained unmatched. The CDR3 has 20 amino acids. The CDR3 DNA is TGTGCCTGGAGCGCGACCCTCCGGGACAGGGGGCTGTTCTTTGGAAACACCATATATTTT. This translates into CAWSATLRDRGLFFGNTIYF.